Shown below are 13 T cell receptor beta chains from a single sample sequenced in a study of T cell responses to AZD1222 COVID-19 vaccine. Clones were read by immunoSEQ multiplex PCR, and TCRdb kept only the in-frame ones, dropping some. The data show tens of thousands of clones, with 80% to 95% seen just once and around 8% held by the top ten. This specimen was peripheral blood, taken 28 days after the second AZD1222 dose. All receptors derive from an adult who received the AZD1222 COVID-19 vaccine.

This clone was recorded once. The chain has TRBV18 and TRBJ2-6; D gene uncertain. The ends were cut back, 6 bases at V and 3 bases at J, with 0 bases in the middle. The CDR3 runs 11 residues. Germline loops: CDR1 KGHSH, CDR2 LQKENI. The CDR3 DNA follows: TGTGCCAGCTCTGGGGCCAACGTCCTGACTTTC. Translated, it gives CASSGANVLTF.

This chain uses TRBV7-2 with TRBJ2-3; 11 bases match TRBD1. Per germline, CDR1 SGHTA and CDR2 FQGNSA. V trimming: 5 bases; J trimming: 3 bases; junction bases outside the gene matches: 4. The CDR3 runs 15 residues. The CDR3 protein is CASSRDRGGTDTQYF. CDR3 in DNA: TGTGCCAGCAGCCGGGACAGGGGGGGGACAGATACGCAGTATTTT.

J is TRBJ2-5 and V is TRBV14, with D possibly TRBD2 on 6 matching bases. This CDR3 region has 16 residues. The germline V and J ends were trimmed by 2 bases and 4 bases, with 17 bases remaining between them. Germline CDR1 and CDR2: SGHDN and FVKESK. CDR3 sequence reads: CASSQSGGIGGETQYF. CDR3 DNA sequence: TGTGCCAGCAGCCAAAGCGGCGGGATCGGAGGAGAGACCCAGTACTTC.

This chain joins TRBV10-3 and TRBJ2-7; D remains unclear. The CDR3 sequence is 14 residues long. Germline assignment: CDR1 ENHRY and CDR2 SYGVKD. Trimming shortened V by 0 bases and J by 0 bases, and 6 bases separated the two germline ends. CDR3 amino acids: CAISESAVSYEQYF. DNA for the CDR3: TGTGCCATCAGTGAGTCGGCCGTCTCCTACGAGCAGTACTTC.

This chain joins TRBV7-6 and TRBJ2-3, with TRBD2 matching over 12 bases. There are 20 residues in the CDR3. The ends lost 3 bases at V and 1 base at J; junction bases unmatched: 14. Looked up from germline, CDR1 is SGHVS and CDR2 is FNYEAQ. CDR3 bases: TGTGCCAGCAGCTTCCCCCTATCGGGACTAGCGGGTGGTGGCACAGATACGCAGTATTTT. Translating it yields CASSFPLSGLAGGGTDTQYF.

CDR3 sequence: CASSFSTSSTDTQYF. The CDR3 bases are TGTGCCAGCAGCTTCAGTACATCTAGCACAGATACGCAGTATTTT. This sequence joins TRBV7-3 and TRBJ2-3; no firm D call. This CDR3 comprises 15 residues. The germline V and J ends were trimmed by 3 bases and 0 bases, with 10 bases remaining between them. Germline CDR1 and CDR2: SGHTA and FQGTGA.

This clone has a single count. J is TRBJ1-5 and V is TRBV2; D gene uncertain. Trimming took 8 bases from V and 7 from J, leaving 18 bases between them. The CDR3 runs 14 residues. Per germline, CDR1 SNHLY and CDR2 FYNNEI. CDR3 protein: CASRTSFLDQPQHF. As DNA, the CDR3 is TGTGCCAGCCGAACCAGTTTCCTCGACCAGCCCCAGCATTTT.

This clone was detected only once. The rearrangement links TRBV28 to TRBJ1-5; D might be TRBD1 (5 bases). Germline V lookup: CDR1 MDHEN, CDR2 SYDVKM. The CDR3 consists of 14 residues. Between the trimmed V and J ends, which lost 7 bases and 7 bases, there was a span of 17 bases. CDR3 in amino acids: CASTPGGYRQPQHF. The CDR3, as DNA: TGTGCCAGCACTCCCGGGGGGTATCGCCAGCCCCAGCATTTT.

The V gene is TRBV12-3 or TRBV12-4, the J gene TRBJ2-1; D remains ambiguous. The length of the CDR3 is 11 residues. V was clipped by 6 bases and J by 7 bases, with 7 bases between them. The CDR3 DNA follows: TGTGCCAGCAGCTCACTTAATGAGCAGTTCTTC. Residues: CASSSLNEQFF.

Here the CDR3 reads CASARLAGPYEQYF. The CDR3 DNA follows: TGTGCCAGCGCCCGCTTAGCGGGACCCTACGAGCAGTACTTC. V and J are TRBV11-2 and TRBJ2-7, with TRBD2 matching over 8 bases. This CDR3 has 14 residues. CDR1 and CDR2 (germline): SGHAT, FQNNGV. The V gene end was trimmed by 8 bases and the J gene end by 2 bases; junction bases not matched to a gene: 8. Variable domain in full (rest from reference TRBV11-2 and TRBJ2-7): EAGVAQSPRYKIIEKRQSVAFWCNPISGHATLYWYQQILGQGPKLLIQFQNNGVVDDSQLPKDRFSAERLKGVDSTLKIQPAKLEDSAVYLCASARLAGPYEQYFGPGTRLTVT.

The chain combines TRBV11-3 with TRBJ2-7; the D gene could be TRBD1 or TRBD2 (5 bases each). V lost 4 bases and J lost 3, with 13 bases in between. Per germline, CDR1 SGHNT and CDR2 YENEEA. The CDR3 loop spans 14 amino acids. CDR3 sequence (DNA): TGTGCCAGCAGCTCTGGGACCGCCGACTACGAGCAGTACTTC. Protein sequence: CASSSGTADYEQYF.

This sequence joins TRBV19 and TRBJ2-7, with 11 bases matching TRBD2. The CDR3 totals 15 residues. V shed 6 bases, J shed 7 bases, and the junction held 11 bases outside the gene matches. Germline V gene sequence: CDR1 LNHDA, CDR2 SQIVND (reference sequence). The CDR3 region is CASRETSGTLGEQYF. CDR3 sequence (DNA): TGTGCCAGTAGGGAGACTAGCGGGACCCTGGGAGAGCAGTACTTC.

V is TRBV2 and J is TRBJ2-2, with unresolved D. The CDR3 runs 13 residues. Germline V CDR1 and CDR2: SNHLY, FYNNEI. The V end was cut by 8 bases, the J end by 6 bases, with 13 bases between. The CDR3 protein is CASRQTVAGELFF. The CDR3 nucleotides are TGTGCCAGCCGGCAGACGGTGGCCGGGGAGCTGTTTTTT.